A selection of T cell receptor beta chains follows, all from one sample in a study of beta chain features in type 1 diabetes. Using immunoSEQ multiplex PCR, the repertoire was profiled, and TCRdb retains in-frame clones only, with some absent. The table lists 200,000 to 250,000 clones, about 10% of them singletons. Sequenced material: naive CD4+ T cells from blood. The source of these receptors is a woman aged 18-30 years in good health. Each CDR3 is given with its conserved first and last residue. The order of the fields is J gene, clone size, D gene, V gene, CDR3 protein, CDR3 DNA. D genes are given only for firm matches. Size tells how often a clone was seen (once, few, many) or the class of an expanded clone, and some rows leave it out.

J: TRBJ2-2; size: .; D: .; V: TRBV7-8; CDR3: CASSPSPVNTGELFF; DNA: TGTGCCAGCAGCCCTTCTCCTGTGAACACCGGGGAGCTGTTTTTT
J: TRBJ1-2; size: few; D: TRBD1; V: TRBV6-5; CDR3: CASSLTGGPYGYTF; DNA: TGTGCCAGCAGTCTGACAGGGGGACCCTATGGCTACACCTTC
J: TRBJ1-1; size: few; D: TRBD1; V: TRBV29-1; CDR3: CSVGWTGQAFF; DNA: TGCAGCGTTGGGTGGACAGGGCAAGCTTTCTTT
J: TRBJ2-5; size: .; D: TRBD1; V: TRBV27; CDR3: CASSPTGGRETQYF; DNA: TGTGCCAGCAGTCCAACAGGGGGAAGGGAGACCCAGTACTTC
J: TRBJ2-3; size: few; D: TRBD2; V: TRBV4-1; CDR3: CASSQESGQRGGRDTQYF; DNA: TGCGCCAGCAGCCAAGAGAGCGGCCAGCGGGGAGGGAGGGATACGCAGTATTTT
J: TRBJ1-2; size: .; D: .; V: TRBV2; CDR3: CASTLTGQNYGYTF; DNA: TGTGCCAGCACCCTTACGGGACAAAACTATGGCTACACCTTC
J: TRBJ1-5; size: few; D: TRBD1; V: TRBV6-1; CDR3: CASRGTGNQPQHF; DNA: TGTGCCAGCCGGGGGACAGGCAATCAGCCCCAGCATTTT
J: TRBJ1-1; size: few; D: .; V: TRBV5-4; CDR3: CASSRPGVWDTEAFF; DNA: TGTGCCAGCAGCCGTCCAGGGGTTTGGGACACTGAAGCTTTCTTT
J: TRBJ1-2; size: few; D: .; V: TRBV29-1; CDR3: CSIADGTNYGYTF; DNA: TGCAGCATAGCCGACGGTACTAACTATGGCTACACCTTC
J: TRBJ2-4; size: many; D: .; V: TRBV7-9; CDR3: CASSPFSSGEENIQYF; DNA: TGTGCCAGCAGCCCCTTCAGTTCCGGGGAGGAAAACATTCAGTACTTC
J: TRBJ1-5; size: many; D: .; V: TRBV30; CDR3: CASRTGSNQPQHF; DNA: TGTGCCTCGAGGACGGGGAGCAATCAGCCCCAGCATTTT
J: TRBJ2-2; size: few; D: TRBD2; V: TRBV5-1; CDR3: CASSPPGRANTGELFF; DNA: TGCGCCAGCAGCCCCCCGGGGAGGGCGAACACCGGGGAGCTGTTTTTT
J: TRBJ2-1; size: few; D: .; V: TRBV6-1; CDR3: CASRQTYEQFF; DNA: TGTGCCAGCAGACAGACCTATGAGCAGTTCTTC
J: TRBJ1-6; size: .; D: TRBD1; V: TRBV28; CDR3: CASSFDRGLWNSPLHF; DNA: TGTGCCAGCAGTTTCGACAGGGGGCTTTGGAATTCACCCCTCCACTTT
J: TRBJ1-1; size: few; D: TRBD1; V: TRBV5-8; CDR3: CASSLRDRGRTEAFF; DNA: TGTGCCAGCAGCTTGCGGGACAGGGGGCGGACTGAAGCTTTCTTT
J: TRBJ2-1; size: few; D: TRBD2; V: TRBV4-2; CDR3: CATDKPSGGNPSSYNEQFF; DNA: TGTGCCACCGACAAACCTAGCGGGGGTAACCCGAGCTCCTACAATGAGCAGTTCTTC
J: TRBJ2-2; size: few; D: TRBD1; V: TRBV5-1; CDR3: CASSHGLGTGALGTGELFF; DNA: TGCGCCAGCAGCCATGGATTGGGGACAGGGGCGCTGGGCACCGGGGAGCTGTTTTTT
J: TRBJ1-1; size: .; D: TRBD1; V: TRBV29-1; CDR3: CSVVDRGRAEAFF; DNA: TGCAGCGTTGTGGACAGGGGGCGCGCTGAAGCTTTCTTT